This T cell receptor beta chain originates from a study of a mutant IDH1 vaccine in newly diagnosed glioma. The overall study: It was radiotherapy, temozolomide, or both that patients received previously, with most receiving both. Study conclusions and caveats: Pseudoprogression looked unconnected to shifts in top peripheral T cell clonotypes. The occurrence of vaccine-induced immune responses was seen in 90% to 95% of patients.

Profiling relied on immunoSEQ multiplex PCR, and the TCRdb table lists in-frame clones only, not all of them. The profile shows 30,000 to 40,000 clones, 70% to 85% of them singletons. The time point denotes: week 5, during vaccination. Doses of 300 ug of mutant IDH1 20-mer peptide were given with topical imiquimod. In every donor, the tumor was a new WHO grade 3 or 4 IDH1-mutant, ATRX-lost astrocytoma. Regarding this clone: The antigen is undetermined.

The J segment lost 8 bases and the V segment lost 7 bases, leaving 9 bases of the junction unmatched. This CDR3 is 14 amino acids long. The germline V gene has CDR1 MNHNY and CDR2 SVGAGI (reference sequence). The specimen was PBMCs, collected from a glioma patient whose treatment included an IDH1 peptide vaccine. The TCR comes from a man aged 25 to 40 with glioma. V usage is TRBV6-6 and J usage is TRBJ2-1; 9 nucleotides match TRBD2. The CDR3 loop reads CASKGGRAWDEQFF. The CDR3, as DNA: TGTGCCAGCAAGGGCGGGAGGGCCTGGGATGAGCAGTTCTTC.